What follows describes a single TCR beta chain. The junction departs from the called germline gene at one end, perhaps through a read error. The data originate from a study of control samples from healthy donors and cancer patients. Germline CDR1 and CDR2: SQVTM and ANQGSEA. This CDR3 contains 16 residues. TCRdb's copy holds only in-frame clones and misses some; the assay was immunoSEQ multiplex PCR. Among 100,000 to 120,000 clones listed, 85% to 90% were seen once. Material: PBMCs. The chain recombines TRBV29-1 with TRBJ2-1, with TRBD2 matching 8 bases. This TCR derives from a woman aged 55-69 years with lung cancer. CDR3 residues: CRVGGAGGRAYNEQFF. Here the CDR3 DNA reads TGCCGCGTGGGGGGGGCGGGGGGCAGGGCCTACAATGAGCAGTTCTTC.